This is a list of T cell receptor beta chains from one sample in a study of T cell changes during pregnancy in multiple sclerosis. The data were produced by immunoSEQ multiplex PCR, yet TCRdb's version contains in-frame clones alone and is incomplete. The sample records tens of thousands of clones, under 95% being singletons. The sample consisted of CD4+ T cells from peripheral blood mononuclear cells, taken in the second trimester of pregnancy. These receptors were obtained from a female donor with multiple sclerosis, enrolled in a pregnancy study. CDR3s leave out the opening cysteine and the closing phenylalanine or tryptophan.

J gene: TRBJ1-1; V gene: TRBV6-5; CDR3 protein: ASSSRTANTEAF
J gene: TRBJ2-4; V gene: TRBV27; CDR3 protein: ASSPRRTLAKNIQY
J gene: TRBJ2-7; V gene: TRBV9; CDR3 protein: ASSPKGLSYEQY
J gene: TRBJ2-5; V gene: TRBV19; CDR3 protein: ASRETGRETQY
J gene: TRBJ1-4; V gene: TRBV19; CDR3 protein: ASSSSDREEKLF
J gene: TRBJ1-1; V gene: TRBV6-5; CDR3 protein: ASSSRMGDTEAF
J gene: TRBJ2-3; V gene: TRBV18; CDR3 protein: ASSPDGLAADTQY
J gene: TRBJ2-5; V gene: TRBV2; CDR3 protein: ASSDLRLAGGLSETQY
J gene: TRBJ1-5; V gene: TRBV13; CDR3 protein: ASGPLLRGRKGNQPQH
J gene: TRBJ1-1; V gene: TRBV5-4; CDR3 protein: ASKTQGGSMGEAF
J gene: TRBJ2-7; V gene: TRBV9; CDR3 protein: ASSVGGVTYEQY
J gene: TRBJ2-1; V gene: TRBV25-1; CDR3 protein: ASRTPGSGLLNEQF
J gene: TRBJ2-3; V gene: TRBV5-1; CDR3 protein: ASSLGRRGRSTDTQY
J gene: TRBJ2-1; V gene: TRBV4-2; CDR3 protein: ASSQERLAGYNEQF
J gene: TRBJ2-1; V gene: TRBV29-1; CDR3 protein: SVVAGSSYNEQF
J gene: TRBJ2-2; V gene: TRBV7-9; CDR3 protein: ASSLVAGRPNTGELF
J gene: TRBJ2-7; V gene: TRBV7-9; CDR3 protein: ASSPDSAYEQY
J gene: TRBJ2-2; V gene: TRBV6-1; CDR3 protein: ASSEWSSGANTGELF
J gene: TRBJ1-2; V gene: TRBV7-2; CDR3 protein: ASSGTGHGYGYT
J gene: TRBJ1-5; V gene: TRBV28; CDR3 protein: ASTKKGTGFPQPQH
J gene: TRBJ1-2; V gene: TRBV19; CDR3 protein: ASSIAGGIGGYT
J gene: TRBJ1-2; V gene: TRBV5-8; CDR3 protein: ASSPDRGRVYGYT
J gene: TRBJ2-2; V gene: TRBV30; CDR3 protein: AWSAPGTTGTGELF